What follows are 3 T cell receptor beta chains derived from one specimen sequenced in a study of cytomegalovirus exposure and HLA in healthy donors. The PCR contained 60 Vbeta and 13 Jbeta primers. The table came from immunoSEQ multiplex PCR; TCRdb's copy has only in-frame clones and leaves some out. The data show roughly 130,000 clones, approximately 82% seen once. Sequencing used PBMCs. All receptors come from a man aged 50 or older in good health and CMV-seronegative.

The rearrangement uses TRBV7-9 and TRBJ2-7; possible D gene TRBD2, 6 bases. Germline V gene sequence: CDR1 SEHNR, CDR2 FQNEAQ (reference sequence). The V gene lost 5 bases and the J gene lost 7 bases, with 12 bases spanning the gap. The CDR3 length is 12 residues. CDR3 region: CASSLRGWEQYF. The CDR3 DNA follows: TGTGCCAGCAGCCTCCGGGGGTGGGAGCAGTACTTC.

V gene TRBV21-1 combines with J gene TRBJ1-5; the table's D gene call, TRBD1, was not cross checked with the DNA. TRBV21-1 is reported as a pseudogene. This CDR3 region has 18 residues. The CDR3 nucleotides are TGTGCCAGCAGCAAAGGGGGGTCGGCAGGGGGCCCCAATCAGCCCCAGCATTTT. This codes for CASSKGGSAGGPNQPQHF.

The genes are TRBV5-8 and TRBJ1-2; 8 nucleotides align to TRBD1. The CDR3 is 14 residues long. J was trimmed by 2 bases and V by 0 bases; bases with no gene match: 0. The germline V gene has CDR1 SGHTS and CDR2 YDEGEE. In nucleotides, the CDR3 is TGTGCCAGCAGCTTGGGACAGGGGAACTATGGCTACACCTTC. Protein product: CASSLGQGNYGYTF.